The entry that follows covers one T cell receptor (beta chain) sequence. These data belong to a study of blood T cell repertoires in COVID-19. Per the germline V gene, CDR1 is LNHDA and CDR2 is SQIVND (reference sequence). Trimming cost V 4 bases and J 0 bases; bases outside gene matches: 8. The CDR3 sequence is 16 residues long. Patients in Seattle were enrolled during active infection, then followed longitudinally. Sequencing used immunoSEQ multiplex PCR; TCRdb keeps in-frame clones, though not all of them. The table shows 350,000 to 450,000 clones, with 80% to 90% occurring only once. This rearrangement joins TRBV19 to TRBJ1-2; 7 positions agree with TRBD1. This TCR was recovered from a woman aged 55-70 years with COVID-19, enrolled during active disease. The sample comprised peripheral blood. The CDR3 here is CASSKQGQNTNYGYTF. The DNA of the CDR3 is TGTGCCAGTAGTAAACAGGGACAGAATACTAACTATGGCTACACCTTC.